Sequencing of this T cell receptor beta chain was carried out in a study of graft-versus-host responses after intestinal transplantation. Whole-study context: Every one of the recipients received anti-thymocyte globulin induction and afterwards took tacrolimus and steroids for 3 to 4 years.

This CDR3 spans 14 amino acids. Germline V CDR1 and CDR2: SNHLY, FYNNEI. Trimming cost V 3 bases and J 4 bases, with 12 bases left between them. Study conclusions and caveats: Peak GvH clone levels in circulation were associated with early post-transplant HvG declines. Elevated graft-versus-host to host-versus-graft clonal ratios in allografts were recorded for patients with graft-donor T cell macrochimerism. In recipient marrow, GvH clones were found, and some appeared first in ileum or blood.

Details on this clone: Antigen specificity is unknown.

The data were produced by immunoSEQ multiplex PCR, yet TCRdb's version contains in-frame clones alone and is incomplete. The repertoire consists of some 81,000 clones, with 85% to 90% occurring once and the leading ten covering less than 0.4%. The chain joins TRBV2 to TRBJ1-1, with D perhaps matching TRBD1 (6 bases). This TCR was recovered from a human donor who received an intestinal transplant. The sequencing here drew on unstimulated CD4+ T cells sorted from spleen or lymph node cells, taken before intestinal transplant. The CDR3 spells CASSDQGSSTEAFF. CDR3 nucleotide sequence: TGTGCCAGCAGTGATCAGGGGTCTTCCACTGAAGCTTTCTTT.